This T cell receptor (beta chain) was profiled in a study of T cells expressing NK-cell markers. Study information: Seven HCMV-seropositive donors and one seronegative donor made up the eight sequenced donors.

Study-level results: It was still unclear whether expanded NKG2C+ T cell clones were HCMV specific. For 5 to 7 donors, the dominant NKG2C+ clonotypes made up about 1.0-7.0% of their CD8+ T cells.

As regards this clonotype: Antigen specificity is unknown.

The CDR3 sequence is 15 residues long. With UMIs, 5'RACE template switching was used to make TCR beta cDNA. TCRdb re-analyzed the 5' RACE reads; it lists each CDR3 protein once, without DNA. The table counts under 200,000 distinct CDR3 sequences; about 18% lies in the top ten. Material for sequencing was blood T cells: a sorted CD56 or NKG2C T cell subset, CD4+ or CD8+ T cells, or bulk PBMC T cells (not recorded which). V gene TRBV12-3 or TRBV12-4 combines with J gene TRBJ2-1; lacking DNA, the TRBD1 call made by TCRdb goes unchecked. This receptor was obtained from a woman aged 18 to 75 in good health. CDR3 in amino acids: CASTPPLAPYNEQFF.